Each of the 5 T cell receptor beta chains below was sequenced from the same sample in a study of OX40 agonist ivuxolimab in advanced cancers. Libraries were built with the immunoSEQ multiplex PCR assay. This is the immuneACCESS table as TCRdb keeps it, with only in-frame sequences that have V and J called. A part of the clones is gone; compared with another copy, unresolved V genes explain less than half, and the rest is unexplained. The sample table contains about 77,000 clones; only one count was recorded for roughly 84% of them. Less than 8% of the sample goes to the ten largest clones. Sequenced here: CD4+ or CD8+ T cells sorted from blood, sampled in a trial of the OX40 agonist ivuxolimab. These receptors were taken from an adult with an advanced solid tumor such as melanoma, head and neck, liver or kidney cancer.

This clone was detected only once. This chain joins TRBV28 and TRBJ2-1, with unresolved D. Trimming took off 6 bases at V and 12 bases at J, with 15 bases between the two ends. Per germline, CDR1 MDHEN and CDR2 SYDVKM. The CDR3 length is 12 residues. The CDR3 reads CASSLRIGRQFF. The CDR3 DNA is TGTGCCAGCAGCCTTAGGATAGGTAGGCAGTTCTTC. Together with reference TRBV28 and TRBJ2-1, the CDR3 gives the full variable domain: DVKVTQSSRYLVKRTGEKVFLECVQDMDHENMFWYRQDPGLGLRLIYFSYDVKMKEKGDIPEGYSVSREKKERFSLILESASTNQTSMYLCASSLRIGRQFFGPGTRLTVL.

The chain recombines TRBV19 with TRBJ1-3; D uncertain. Trimming pared 3 bases from V and 0 bases from J, leaving 3 bases between. In germline, CDR1 is LNHDA, CDR2 SQIVND (reference sequence). The CDR3 spans 13 residues. The CDR3 sequence: CASSMNSGNTIYF. CDR3 coding DNA: TGTGCCAGTAGTATGAACTCTGGAAACACCATATATTTT.

This sequence joins TRBV7-9 and TRBJ2-1; 8 bases are shared with TRBD2. The germline V gene has CDR1 SEHNR and CDR2 FQNEAQ (reference sequence). V shed 2 bases and J 5 bases; nucleotides not matched to a gene: 11. The CDR3 sequence is 17 residues long. CDR3 in amino acids: CASSLNLRGGLNNEQFF. The CDR3 nucleotides read TGTGCCAGCAGCTTAAACTTGCGCGGGGGGCTTAACAATGAGCAGTTCTTC.

The chain combines TRBV5-1 with TRBJ2-2; maybe TRBD2 (5 bases). This CDR3 comprises 13 residues. The ends were cut back, 5 bases at V and 7 bases at J, with 12 bases in the middle. Germline V gene lookup returns CDR1 SGHRS and CDR2 YFSETQ. This CDR3 is CASRPDRDGELFF. DNA for the CDR3: TGCGCCAGCAGACCCGACCGGGACGGGGAGCTGTTTTTT.

The gene calls are TRBV30 and TRBJ2-5; perhaps D is TRBD1 or TRBD2 (5 bases each). Trimming took 2 bases from V and 5 from J, leaving 18 bases between them. The CDR3 is 15 residues long. Per the germline V gene, CDR1 is GTSNPN and CDR2 is SVGIG (reference sequence). The CDR3 loop is CAWSRRGAPGETQYF. CDR3 nucleotides: TGTGCCTGGAGTAGAAGAGGGGCCCCCGGCGAGACCCAGTACTTC.